Each of the 10 T cell receptor beta chains below was sequenced from the same sample in a study of OX40 agonist ivuxolimab in advanced cancers. TCRdb's table, derived via immunoSEQ multiplex PCR, lists solely in-frame clones and lacks some. The sample includes around 37,000 clones, around nine tenths of them seen just once. This sample comprised CD4+ or CD8+ T cells sorted from blood, obtained in a trial of the OX40 agonist ivuxolimab. The receptors originated from an adult with an advanced solid tumor such as melanoma, head and neck, liver or kidney cancer.

The chain joins TRBV19 to TRBJ2-1, with 11 bases aligning to TRBD2. With V trimmed by 2 bases and J by 5 bases, 8 bases remained unmatched. This CDR3 is built from 17 residues. The germline V gene has CDR1 LNHDA and CDR2 SQIVND (reference sequence). This CDR3 reads CASSIWRGLAVDNEQFF. The CDR3 region has the DNA TGTGCCAGTAGTATATGGAGGGGACTAGCGGTCGACAATGAGCAGTTCTTC.

The V call is TRBV7-9, the J call TRBJ2-6; 7 bases align to TRBD2. The length of the CDR3 is 19 residues. V gave up 3 bases and J gave up 2 bases; unmatched junction bases: 13. CDR1 is SEHNR and CDR2 is FQNEAQ in the germline V gene (reference sequence). CDR3 in amino acids: CASSLAGGPAGAGANVLTF. The DNA of the CDR3 is TGTGCCAGCAGCTTGGCCGGGGGACCCGCGGGGGCTGGGGCCAACGTCCTGACTTTC.

This clone was detected only once. In nucleotides, the CDR3 is TGTGCCATCGGATATGACAGCTACAATGAGCAGTTCTTC. Amino acid sequence: CAIGYDSYNEQFF. The chain uses TRBV10-3 and TRBJ2-1, with a tentative D call TRBD1 (5 bases). Deletions cut 8 bases from V and 3 bases from J, with 11 bases between. This CDR3 region has 13 residues. Germline assignment: CDR1 ENHRY and CDR2 SYGVKD.

The chain links TRBV28 to TRBJ2-4; 8 nucleotides match TRBD1. The length of the CDR3 is 16 residues. Germline loops: CDR1 MDHEN, CDR2 SYDVKM. J lost 3 bases, V lost 2 bases, and 6 bases had no gene match. The DNA for the CDR3 is TGTGCCAGCAGTTTACTACCGACAGGGGTCAAAAACATTCAGTACTTC. It specifies CASSLLPTGVKNIQYF. Filled out from reference TRBV28 and TRBJ2-4, the complete variable domain reads DVKVTQSSRYLVKRTGEKVFLECVQDMDHENMFWYRQDPGLGLRLIYFSYDVKMKEKGDIPEGYSVSREKKERFSLILESASTNQTSMYLCASSLLPTGVKNIQYFGAGTRLSVL.

J is TRBJ2-3 and V is TRBV7-8; D may be TRBD1 or TRBD2 (5 bases each). The V gene's germline CDR1 is SGHVS and CDR2 FQNEAQ. Trimming shortened V by 1 base and J by 4 bases, and 9 bases separated the two germline ends. The CDR3 runs to 14 residues. CDR3 nucleotide sequence: TGTGCCAGCAGCTTAGGGGGGTTTGCAGATACGCAGTATTTT. Its protein is CASSLGGFADTQYF.

The rearrangement uses TRBV29-1 and TRBJ2-7, with TRBD2 matching 13 bases. The V and J ends lost 7 bases and 4 bases, in that order; junction bases with no gene match: 13. Germline V lookup: CDR1 SQVTM, CDR2 ANQGSEA. This CDR3 has 16 residues. The CDR3 region is CSAYTVGTSGAYEQYF. The DNA of the CDR3 is TGCAGCGCCTATACTGTGGGGACTAGCGGGGCGTACGAGCAGTACTTC.

A note on this clone: A junction end diverges from the germline sequence, so it may reflect a read error. The rearrangement joins TRBV5-6 to TRBJ2-7; the match to TRBD1 covers 8 bases. The CDR3 has 15 residues. Germline CDR1 SGHDT, CDR2 YYEEEE. The CDR3 DNA reads TGTGCCAGCAGTTTGGACAGGGCCTTAACCTACGAGCAGTACTTC. Its protein is CASSLDRALTYEQYF.

The V and J genes are TRBV2 and TRBJ2-3, with 7 nucleotides matching TRBD2. Germline trimming cut 4 bases from V and 0 bases from J; bases unmatched to any gene: 4. Germline CDR1 and CDR2: SNHLY and FYNNEI. CDR3 length equals 15 residues. The CDR3 DNA sequence: TGTGCCAGCAGTGTCGCAGCGGGAAGCACAGATACGCAGTATTTT. This codes for CASSVAAGSTDTQYF.

The chain joins TRBV7-9 to TRBJ2-1, with 10 bases lining up with TRBD2. J was trimmed by 6 bases and V by 2 bases; bases with no gene match: 7. Germline V CDR1 and CDR2: SEHNR, FQNEAQ (reference sequence). There are 16 residues in the CDR3. For the CDR3, the DNA is TGTGCCAGCAGCTTATTCCTTAGCGGGAGGTTCAATGAGCAGTTCTTC. Protein: CASSLFLSGRFNEQFF.

This clone was observed a few times. The CDR3 protein is CASSYSIISGQVQFF. The CDR3 nucleotides read TGTGCCAGCAGTTACTCGATTATTTCGGGACAGGTCCAGTTCTTC. V is TRBV6-6 and J is TRBJ2-1; TRBD1 matches at 8 bases. This CDR3 is built from 15 residues. J was trimmed by 13 bases and V by 0 bases; bases with no gene match: 11. Germline CDR1 and CDR2: MNHNY and SVGAGI (reference sequence).